The T cell receptor (beta chain) described here comes from a study of blood T cell repertoires in COVID-19. Turning to the study itself: Samples came from the United States, Italy and Spain, spanning acute and convalescent COVID-19. Sample material is recorded as cDNA or gDNA derived from T cells, B-cell-depleted T cells, or PBMCs.

This clone was observed a handful of times. CDR1 is LGHNA, CDR2 YNFKEQ, per germline. The length of the CDR3 is 15 residues. After removal of 4 bases from V and 1 base from J, the junction contained 5 bases not matched to a gene. Per the original methods: It was from reference gene primer amplification that nucleated cell counts were estimated. Sequencing was performed with immunoSEQ multiplex PCR; in TCRdb, only in-frame clones are kept and a portion is missing. That table is the source of V, J and clone size, and D and trimming were worked out from the DNA. Of over 150,000 clones detected, 76% appear once; the ten largest clones hold roughly 3.7%.

The clonotype comes from a woman aged 80 or over with acute or convalescent COVID-19. Input material: peripheral blood. This chain uses TRBV4-2 with TRBJ2-7; 9 bases agree with TRBD1. CDR3 nucleotide sequence: TGTGCCAGCAGCCCCCGGGACAGGGCGTCCTACGAGCAGTACTTC. Translated: CASSPRDRASYEQYF.